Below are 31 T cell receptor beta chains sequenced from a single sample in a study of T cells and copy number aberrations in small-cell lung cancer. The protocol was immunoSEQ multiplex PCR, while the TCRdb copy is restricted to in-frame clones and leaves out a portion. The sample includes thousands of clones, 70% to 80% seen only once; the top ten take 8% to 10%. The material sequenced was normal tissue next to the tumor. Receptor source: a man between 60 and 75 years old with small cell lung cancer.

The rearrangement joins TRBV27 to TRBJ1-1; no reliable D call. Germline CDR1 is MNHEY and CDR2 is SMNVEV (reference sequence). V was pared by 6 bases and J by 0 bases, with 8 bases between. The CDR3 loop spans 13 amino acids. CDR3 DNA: TGTGCCAGCAGAAATTTGATGAACACTGAAGCTTTCTTT. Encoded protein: CASRNLMNTEAFF.

The CDR3 spells CASSRGQGATRGEAFF. The CDR3, as DNA: TGTGCCAGCAGCAGAGGACAGGGGGCGACCAGAGGGGAAGCTTTCTTT. V is TRBV11-2 and J is TRBJ1-1, with 11 nucleotides matching TRBD1. The CDR3 runs 16 residues. With 5 bases clipped from V and 8 bases from J, the junction kept 13 bases outside the gene matches. Germline CDR1 SGHAT, CDR2 FQNNGV.

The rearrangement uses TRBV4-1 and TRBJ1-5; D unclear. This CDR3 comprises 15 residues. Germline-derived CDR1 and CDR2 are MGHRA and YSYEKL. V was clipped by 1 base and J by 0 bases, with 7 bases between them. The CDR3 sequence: CASSQVVNSNQPQHF. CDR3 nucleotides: TGCGCCAGCAGCCAAGTTGTCAATAGCAATCAGCCCCAGCATTTT.

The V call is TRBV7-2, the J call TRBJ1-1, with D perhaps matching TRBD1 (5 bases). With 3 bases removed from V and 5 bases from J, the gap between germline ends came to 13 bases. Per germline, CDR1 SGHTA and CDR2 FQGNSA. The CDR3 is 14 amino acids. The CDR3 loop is CASSFENQGTEAFF. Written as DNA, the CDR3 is TGTGCCAGCAGCTTCGAAAACCAGGGTACTGAAGCTTTCTTT.

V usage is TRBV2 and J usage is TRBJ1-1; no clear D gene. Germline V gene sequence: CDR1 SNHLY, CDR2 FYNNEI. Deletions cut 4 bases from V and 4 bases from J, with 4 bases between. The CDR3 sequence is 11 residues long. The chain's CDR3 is CASSVSTEAFF. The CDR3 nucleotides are TGTGCCAGCAGTGTTTCCACTGAAGCTTTCTTT.

CDR3 bases: TGTGCCAGCAGCCAAGGACCGCACATTCAGTACTTC. Translated: CASSQGPHIQYF. V and J are TRBV7-9 and TRBJ2-4, with D unclear. Germline CDR1 SEHNR, CDR2 FQNEAQ (reference sequence). This CDR3 is 12 amino acids long. Trimming took off 5 bases at V and 8 bases at J, with 10 bases between the two ends.

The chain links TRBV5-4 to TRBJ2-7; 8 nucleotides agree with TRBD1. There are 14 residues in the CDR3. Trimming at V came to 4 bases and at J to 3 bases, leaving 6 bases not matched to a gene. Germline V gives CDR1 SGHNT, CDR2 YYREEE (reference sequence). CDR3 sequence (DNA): TGTGCCAGCAGCCGGGGACAGGAAAACTACGAGCAGTACTTC. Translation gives CASSRGQENYEQYF.

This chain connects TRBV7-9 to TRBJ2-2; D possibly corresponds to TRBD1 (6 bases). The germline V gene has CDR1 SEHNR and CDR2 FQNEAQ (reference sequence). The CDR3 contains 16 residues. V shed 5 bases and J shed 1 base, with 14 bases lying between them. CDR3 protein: CASSRTPGQNTGELFF. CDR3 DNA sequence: TGTGCCAGCAGCCGCACTCCGGGACAGAACACCGGGGAGCTGTTTTTT.

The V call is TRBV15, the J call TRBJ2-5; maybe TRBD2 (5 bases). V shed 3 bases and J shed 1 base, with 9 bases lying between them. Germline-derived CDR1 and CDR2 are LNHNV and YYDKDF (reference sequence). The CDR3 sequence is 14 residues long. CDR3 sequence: CATSRRELQETQYF. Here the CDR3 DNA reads TGTGCCACCAGCAGGAGGGAGCTCCAAGAGACCCAGTACTTC.

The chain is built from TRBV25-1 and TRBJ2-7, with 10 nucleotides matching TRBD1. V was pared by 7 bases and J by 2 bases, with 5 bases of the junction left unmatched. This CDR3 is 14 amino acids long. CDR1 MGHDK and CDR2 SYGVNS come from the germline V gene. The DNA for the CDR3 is TGTGCCAGCAAAGGGACAGGGGCTACCTACGAGCAGTACTTC. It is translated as CASKGTGATYEQYF.

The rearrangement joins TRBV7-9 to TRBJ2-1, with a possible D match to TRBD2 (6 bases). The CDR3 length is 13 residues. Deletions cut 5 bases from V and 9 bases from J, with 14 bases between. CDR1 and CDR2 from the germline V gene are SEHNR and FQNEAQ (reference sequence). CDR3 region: CASSLTQGGEQFF. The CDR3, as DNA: TGTGCCAGCAGCCTAACCCAGGGAGGTGAGCAGTTCTTC.

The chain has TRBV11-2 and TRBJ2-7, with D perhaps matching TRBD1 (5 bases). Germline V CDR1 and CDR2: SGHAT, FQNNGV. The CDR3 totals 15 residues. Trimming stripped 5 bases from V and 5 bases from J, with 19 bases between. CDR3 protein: CASSNLQVFYDEQYF. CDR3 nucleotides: TGTGCCAGCAGCAATCTACAGGTATTTTACGACGAGCAGTACTTC.

CDR3: CAISDGAGGGETQYF. The CDR3 bases are TGTGCCATCAGTGATGGCGCGGGAGGGGGGGAGACCCAGTACTTC. The V gene is TRBV10-3, the J gene TRBJ2-5; 9 nucleotides match TRBD2. CDR3 length: 15 amino acids. The V gene end was trimmed by 3 bases and the J gene end by 5 bases; junction bases not matched to a gene: 7. Looked up from germline, CDR1 is ENHRY and CDR2 is SYGVKD.

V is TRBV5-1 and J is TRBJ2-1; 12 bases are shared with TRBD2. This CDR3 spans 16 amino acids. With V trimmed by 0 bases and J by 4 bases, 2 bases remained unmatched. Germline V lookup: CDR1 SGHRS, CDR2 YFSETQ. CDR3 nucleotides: TGCGCCAGCAGCTTGGCCGGACTAGCGGGGTACAATGAGCAGTTCTTC. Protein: CASSLAGLAGYNEQFF.

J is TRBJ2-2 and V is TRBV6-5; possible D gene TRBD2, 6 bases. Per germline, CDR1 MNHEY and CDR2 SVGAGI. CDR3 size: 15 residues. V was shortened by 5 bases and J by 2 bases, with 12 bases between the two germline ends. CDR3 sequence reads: CASSSSGDNTGELFF. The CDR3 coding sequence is TGTGCCAGCAGTAGTTCGGGGGATAACACCGGGGAGCTGTTTTTT.

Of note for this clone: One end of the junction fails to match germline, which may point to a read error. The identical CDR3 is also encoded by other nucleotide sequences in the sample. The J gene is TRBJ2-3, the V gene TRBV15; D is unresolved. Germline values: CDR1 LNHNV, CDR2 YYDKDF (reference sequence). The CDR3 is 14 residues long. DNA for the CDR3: TGTGCCACCAGTAGAGCCAACGGTTGGGATACGCAGTATTTT. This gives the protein CATSRANGWDTQYF.

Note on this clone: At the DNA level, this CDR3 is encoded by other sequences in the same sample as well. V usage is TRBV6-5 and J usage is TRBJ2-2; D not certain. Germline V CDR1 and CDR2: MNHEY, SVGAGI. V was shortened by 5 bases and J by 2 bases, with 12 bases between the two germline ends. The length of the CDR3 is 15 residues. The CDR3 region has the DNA TGTGCCAGCAGTCTGGGCCGGGCTAACACCGGGGAGCTGTTTTTT. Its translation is CASSLGRANTGELFF.

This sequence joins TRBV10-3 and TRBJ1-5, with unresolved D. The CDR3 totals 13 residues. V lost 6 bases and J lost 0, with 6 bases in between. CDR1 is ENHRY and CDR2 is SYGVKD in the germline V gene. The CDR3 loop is CAIRRHSNQPQHF. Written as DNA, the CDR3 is TGTGCCATCAGAAGACATAGCAATCAGCCCCAGCATTTT.

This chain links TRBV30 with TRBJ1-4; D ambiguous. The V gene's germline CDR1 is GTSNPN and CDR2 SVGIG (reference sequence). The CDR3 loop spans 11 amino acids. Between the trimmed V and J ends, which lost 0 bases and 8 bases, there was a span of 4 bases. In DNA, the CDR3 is TGTGCCTGGAGTGTAACAGAAAAACTGTTTTTT. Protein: CAWSVTEKLFF.

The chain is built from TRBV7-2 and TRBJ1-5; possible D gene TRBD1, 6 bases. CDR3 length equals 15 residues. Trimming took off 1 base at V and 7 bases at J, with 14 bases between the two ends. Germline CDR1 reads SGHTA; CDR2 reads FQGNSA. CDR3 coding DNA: TGTGCCAGCAGCTTAGTCGCAGGGGCGGAACAGCCCCAGCATTTT. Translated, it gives CASSLVAGAEQPQHF.

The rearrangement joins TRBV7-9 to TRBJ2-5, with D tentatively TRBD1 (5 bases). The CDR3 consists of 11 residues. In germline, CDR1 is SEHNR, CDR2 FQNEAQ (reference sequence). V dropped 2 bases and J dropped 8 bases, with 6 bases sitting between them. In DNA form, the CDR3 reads TGTGCCAGCAGCTTACAGGGTACCCAGTACTTC. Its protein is CASSLQGTQYF.

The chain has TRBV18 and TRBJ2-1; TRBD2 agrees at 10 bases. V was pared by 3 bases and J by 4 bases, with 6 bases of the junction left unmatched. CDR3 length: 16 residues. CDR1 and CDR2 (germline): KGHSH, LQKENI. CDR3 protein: CASSPPLAGIYNEQFF. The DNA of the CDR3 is TGTGCCAGCTCACCCCCACTAGCGGGAATATACAATGAGCAGTTCTTC.

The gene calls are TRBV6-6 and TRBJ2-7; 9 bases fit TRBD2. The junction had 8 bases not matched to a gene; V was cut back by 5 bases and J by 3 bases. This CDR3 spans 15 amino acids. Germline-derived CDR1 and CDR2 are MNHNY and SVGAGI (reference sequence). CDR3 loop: CASSPGDSGSYEQYF. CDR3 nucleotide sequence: TGTGCCAGCAGTCCCGGGGATAGCGGGAGCTACGAGCAGTACTTC.

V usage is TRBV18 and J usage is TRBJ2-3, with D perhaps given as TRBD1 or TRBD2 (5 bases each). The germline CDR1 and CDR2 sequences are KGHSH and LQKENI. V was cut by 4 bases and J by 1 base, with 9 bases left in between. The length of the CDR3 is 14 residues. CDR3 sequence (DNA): TGTGCCAGCTCACACGGGGCCCGCACAGATACGCAGTATTTT. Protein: CASSHGARTDTQYF.

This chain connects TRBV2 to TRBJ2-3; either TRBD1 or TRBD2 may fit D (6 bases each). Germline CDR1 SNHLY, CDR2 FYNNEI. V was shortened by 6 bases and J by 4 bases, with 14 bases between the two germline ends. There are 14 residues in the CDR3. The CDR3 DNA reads TGTGCCAGCAGGAGGGGGGTTCAGCCAGATACGCAGTATTTT. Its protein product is CASRRGVQPDTQYF.

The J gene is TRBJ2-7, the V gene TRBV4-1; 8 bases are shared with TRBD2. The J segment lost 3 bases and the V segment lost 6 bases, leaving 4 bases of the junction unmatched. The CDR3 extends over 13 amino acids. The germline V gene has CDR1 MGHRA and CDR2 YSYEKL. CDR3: CASRPGTSYEQYF. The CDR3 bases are TGCGCCAGCAGACCCGGGACTAGCTACGAGCAGTACTTC.

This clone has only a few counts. CDR3 loop: CARRGGGKDTQYF. The DNA of the CDR3 is TGTGCCCGTAGGGGGGGAGGAAAAGATACGCAGTATTTT. The rearrangement joins TRBV30 to TRBJ2-3, with a possible D match to TRBD2 (7 bases). The CDR3 extends over 13 amino acids. V was cut by 8 bases and J by 5 bases, with 17 bases left in between. CDR1 and CDR2 (germline): GTSNPN, SVGIG (reference sequence).

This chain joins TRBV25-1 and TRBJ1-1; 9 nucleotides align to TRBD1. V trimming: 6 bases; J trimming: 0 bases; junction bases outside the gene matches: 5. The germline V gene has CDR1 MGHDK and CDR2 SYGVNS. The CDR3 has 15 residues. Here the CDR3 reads CASRPGQGVNTEAFF. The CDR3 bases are TGTGCCAGCAGACCGGGACAGGGTGTGAACACTGAAGCTTTCTTT.

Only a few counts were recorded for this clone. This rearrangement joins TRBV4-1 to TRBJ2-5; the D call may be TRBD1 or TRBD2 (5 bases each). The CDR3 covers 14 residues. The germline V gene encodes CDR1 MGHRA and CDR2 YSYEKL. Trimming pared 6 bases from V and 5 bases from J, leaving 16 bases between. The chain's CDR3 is CASRLRQGPETQYF. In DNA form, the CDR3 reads TGCGCCAGCAGGCTCCGGCAGGGACCGGAGACCCAGTACTTC.

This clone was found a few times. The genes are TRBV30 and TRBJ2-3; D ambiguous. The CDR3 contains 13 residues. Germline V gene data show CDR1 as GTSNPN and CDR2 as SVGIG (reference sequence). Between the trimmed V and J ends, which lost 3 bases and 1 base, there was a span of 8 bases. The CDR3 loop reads CAWSNPGTDTQYF. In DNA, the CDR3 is TGTGCCTGGAGCAACCCCGGCACAGATACGCAGTATTTT.

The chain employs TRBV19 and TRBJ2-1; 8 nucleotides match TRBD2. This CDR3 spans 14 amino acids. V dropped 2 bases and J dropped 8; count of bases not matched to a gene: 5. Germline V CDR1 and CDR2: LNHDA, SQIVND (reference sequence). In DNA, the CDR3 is TGTGCCAGTAGTATAATCGGGGGGGCTGATGAGCAGTTCTTC. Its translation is CASSIIGGADEQFF. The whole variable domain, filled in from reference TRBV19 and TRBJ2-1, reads DGGITQSPKYLFRKEGQNVTLSCEQNLNHDAMYWYRQDPGQGLRLIYYSQIVNDFQKGDIAEGYSVSREKKESFPLTVTSAQKNPTAFYLCASSIIGGADEQFFGPGTRLTVL.